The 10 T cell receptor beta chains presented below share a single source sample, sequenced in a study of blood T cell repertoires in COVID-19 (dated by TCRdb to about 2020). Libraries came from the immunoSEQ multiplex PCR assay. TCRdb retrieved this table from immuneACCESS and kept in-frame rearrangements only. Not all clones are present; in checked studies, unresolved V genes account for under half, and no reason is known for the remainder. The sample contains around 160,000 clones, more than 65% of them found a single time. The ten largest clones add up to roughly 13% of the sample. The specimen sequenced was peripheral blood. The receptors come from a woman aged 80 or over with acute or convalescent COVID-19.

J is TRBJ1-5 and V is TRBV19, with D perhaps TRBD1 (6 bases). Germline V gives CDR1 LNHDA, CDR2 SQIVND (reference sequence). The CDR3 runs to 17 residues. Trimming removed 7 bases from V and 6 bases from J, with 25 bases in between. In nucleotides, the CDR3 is TGTGCCAGTACCCCGAGGGGGGGCCCTTCGGCGGGTCAGCCCCAGCATTTT. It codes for CASTPRGGPSAGQPQHF.

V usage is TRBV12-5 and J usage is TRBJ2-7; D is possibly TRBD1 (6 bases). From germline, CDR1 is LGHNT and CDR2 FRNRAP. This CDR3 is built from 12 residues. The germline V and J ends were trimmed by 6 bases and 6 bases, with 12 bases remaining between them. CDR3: CASGQGGGEQYF. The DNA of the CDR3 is TGTGCTAGTGGACAGGGTGGTGGCGAGCAGTACTTC. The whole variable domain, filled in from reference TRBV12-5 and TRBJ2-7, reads DARVTQTPRHKVTEMGQEVTMRCQPILGHNTVFWYRQTMMQGLELLAYFRNRAPLDDSGMPKDRFSAEMPDATLATLKIQPSEPRDSAVYFCASGQGGGEQYFGPGTRLTVT.

The CDR3 reads CASSRGTPSPLHF. CDR3 DNA sequence: TGTGCCAGCAGCCGAGGGACACCTTCACCCCTCCACTTT. This chain links TRBV3-1 (or the pseudogene TRBV3-2) with TRBJ1-6; D might be TRBD1 (6 bases). CDR3 length equals 13 residues. Trimming stripped 4 bases from V and 9 bases from J, with 10 bases between. Germline CDR1 reads LGHDT; CDR2 reads YNNKEL (reference sequence).

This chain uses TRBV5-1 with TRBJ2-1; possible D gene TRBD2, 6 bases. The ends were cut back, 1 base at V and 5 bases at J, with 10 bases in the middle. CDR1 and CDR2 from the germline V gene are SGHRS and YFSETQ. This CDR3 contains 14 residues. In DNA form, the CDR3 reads TGCGCCAGCAGCTTGTCCTCGGGGGACAATGAGCAGTTCTTC. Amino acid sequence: CASSLSSGDNEQFF.

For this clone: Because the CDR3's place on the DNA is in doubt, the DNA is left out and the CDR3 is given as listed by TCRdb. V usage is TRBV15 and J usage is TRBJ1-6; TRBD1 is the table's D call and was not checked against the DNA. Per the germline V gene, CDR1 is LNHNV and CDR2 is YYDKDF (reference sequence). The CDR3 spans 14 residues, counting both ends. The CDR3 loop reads CATSRDLFGTGSLF.

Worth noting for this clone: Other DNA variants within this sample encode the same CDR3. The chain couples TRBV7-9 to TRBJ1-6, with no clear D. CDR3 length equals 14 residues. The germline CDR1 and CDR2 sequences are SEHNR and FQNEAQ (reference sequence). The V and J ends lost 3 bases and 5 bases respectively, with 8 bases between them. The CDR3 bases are TGTGCCAGCAGCTTCTCCGGGAATAATTCACCCCTCCACTTT. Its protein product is CASSFSGNNSPLHF.

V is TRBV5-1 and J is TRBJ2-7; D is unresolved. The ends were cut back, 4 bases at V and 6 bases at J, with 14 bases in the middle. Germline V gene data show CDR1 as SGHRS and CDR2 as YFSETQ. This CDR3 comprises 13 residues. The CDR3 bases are TGCGCCAGCAGCCACTACGGTGGGTCCGAGCAGTACTTC. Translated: CASSHYGGSEQYF.

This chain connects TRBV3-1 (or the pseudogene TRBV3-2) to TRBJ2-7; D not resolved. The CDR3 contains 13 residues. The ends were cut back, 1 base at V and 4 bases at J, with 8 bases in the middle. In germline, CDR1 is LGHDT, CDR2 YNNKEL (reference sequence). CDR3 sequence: CASSQVNFYEQYF. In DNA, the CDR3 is TGTGCCAGCAGCCAAGTGAACTTTTACGAGCAGTACTTC.

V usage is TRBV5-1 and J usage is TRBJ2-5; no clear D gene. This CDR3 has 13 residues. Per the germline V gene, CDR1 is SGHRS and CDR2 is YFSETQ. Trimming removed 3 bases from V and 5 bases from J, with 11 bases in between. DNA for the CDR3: TGCGCCAGCAGCTCCCCTGGCGGCGAGACCCAGTACTTC. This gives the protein CASSSPGGETQYF.

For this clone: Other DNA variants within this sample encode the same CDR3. The CDR3 spells CASSPPGQSSYNEQFF. The CDR3 bases are TGTGCCAGCTCACCGCCGGGACAGAGCTCCTACAATGAGCAGTTCTTC. The chain is built from TRBV18 and TRBJ2-1; 7 bases align to TRBD1. Germline V CDR1 and CDR2: KGHSH, LQKENI. The CDR3 has 16 residues. V lost 3 bases, J lost 0 bases, and 5 bases stayed unmatched.